One and the same sample provided the 27 T cell receptor beta chains below, sequenced in a study of blood T cell repertoires in COVID-19. TCRdb's table, derived via immunoSEQ multiplex PCR, lists solely in-frame clones and lacks some. The sample carries 84,000 or so clones, roughly 86% recorded once. The sequenced sample consisted of peripheral blood. Every receptor here comes from a man between 65 and 85 years old with acute or convalescent COVID-19.

V usage is TRBV23-1 and J usage is TRBJ1-2; D gene ambiguous. TRBV23-1 is an ORF; its function is uncertain. V lost 9 bases to trimming and J lost 4 bases, with 9 bases between them. The CDR3 covers 11 residues. Written as DNA, the CDR3 is TGCGCCAGGGAACGGGGCTATGGCTACACCTTC. Translated, it gives CARERGYGYTF.

The gene calls are TRBV29-1 and TRBJ2-7; 13 bases are shared with TRBD2. Trimming at V came to 7 bases and at J to 3 bases, leaving 9 bases not matched to a gene. The V gene's germline CDR1 is SQVTM and CDR2 ANQGSEA. This CDR3 spans 15 amino acids. CDR3 sequence: CSARTSGSGFYEQYF. The CDR3 DNA sequence: TGCAGCGCCAGGACTAGCGGGAGTGGGTTCTACGAGCAGTACTTC.

CDR3 DNA: TGTGCCAGCTCACGAGCCTACACAGGTAACCCCTCCTACGAGCAGTACTTC. Protein product: CASSRAYTGNPSYEQYF. V and J are TRBV18 and TRBJ2-7; TRBD1 might be the D (5 bases). The CDR3 is 17 amino acids. Trimming shortened V by 4 bases and J by 0 bases, and 19 bases separated the two germline ends. Germline V gene lookup returns CDR1 KGHSH and CDR2 LQKENI. Based on the CDR3 plus reference TRBV18 and TRBJ2-7, the full variable domain is NAGVMQNPRHLVRRRGQEARLRCSPMKGHSHVYWYRQLPEEGLKFMVYLQKENIIDESGMPKERFSAEFPKEGPSILRIQQVVRGDSAAYFCASSRAYTGNPSYEQYFGPGTRLTVT.

This chain uses TRBV28 with TRBJ2-7; a possible D gene is TRBD2 (5 bases). Trimming took off 5 bases at V and 4 bases at J, with 18 bases between the two ends. There are 15 residues in the CDR3. Germline loops: CDR1 MDHEN, CDR2 SYDVKM. CDR3 in DNA: TGTGCCAGCAGTGGCTTCGCGTCGGGGAAATACGAGCAGTACTTC. Its protein is CASSGFASGKYEQYF.

The CDR3 here is CASSPGTSGGTYIYEQYF. The CDR3 bases are TGTGCCAGCTCACCCGGGACTAGCGGGGGGACCTACATCTACGAGCAGTACTTC. V gene TRBV18 combines with J gene TRBJ2-7; TRBD2 matches 15 bases. Germline V gene data show CDR1 as KGHSH and CDR2 as LQKENI. This CDR3 is built from 18 residues. Trimming at V came to 3 bases and at J to 3 bases, leaving 9 bases not matched to a gene.

The chain carries TRBV7-9 and TRBJ2-7; tentatively, D is TRBD2 (6 bases). This CDR3 is built from 17 residues. Looked up from germline, CDR1 is SEHNR and CDR2 is FQNEAQ (reference sequence). Trimming pared 5 bases from V and 5 bases from J, leaving 25 bases between. CDR3 nucleotide sequence: TGTGCCAGCAGCGCAATTAAACCGACTAGTATGAGGAACGAGCAGTACTTC. Protein: CASSAIKPTSMRNEQYF. The complete variable domain, with remaining parts taken from reference TRBV7-9 and TRBJ2-7, reads DTGVSQNPRHKITKRGQNVTFRCDPISEHNRLYWYRQTLGQGPEFLTYFQNEAQLEKSRLLSDRFSAERPKGSFSTLEIQRTEQGDSAMYLCASSAIKPTSMRNEQYFGPGTRLTVT.

V gene TRBV3-1 (or the pseudogene TRBV3-2) combines with J gene TRBJ1-6; D possibly corresponds to TRBD1 (5 bases). CDR1 and CDR2 (germline): LGHDT, YNNKEL (reference sequence). The ends were cut back, 1 base at V and 0 bases at J, with 10 bases in the middle. CDR3 length equals 17 residues. The CDR3 nucleotides read TGTGCCAGCAGCCAAGGGACACTTAGCTCCTATAATTCACCCCTCCACTTT. Protein product: CASSQGTLSSYNSPLHF.

The chain is built from TRBV5-1 and TRBJ1-1; 9 bases match TRBD1. The CDR3 is 15 amino acids. Germline loops: CDR1 SGHRS, CDR2 YFSETQ. V was pared by 4 bases and J by 0 bases, with 4 bases of the junction left unmatched. CDR3 loop: CASSLGTGMNTEAFF. Here the CDR3 DNA reads TGCGCCAGCAGCCTAGGGACAGGGATGAACACTGAAGCTTTCTTT.

The chain has TRBV5-5 and TRBJ2-7, with 8 bases lining up with TRBD1. V shed 4 bases and J 4 bases; nucleotides not matched to a gene: 4. This CDR3 has 13 amino acids. CDR1 and CDR2 from the germline V gene are SGHKS and YYEKEE (reference sequence). CDR3 residues: CASSPQGEYEQYF. DNA for the CDR3: TGTGCCAGCAGCCCACAGGGGGAATACGAGCAGTACTTC.

This clone was detected once. This chain joins TRBV27 and TRBJ1-2, with TRBD1 identical over 7 bases. The CDR3 runs to 13 residues. Germline V gene data show CDR1 as MNHEY and CDR2 as SMNVEV (reference sequence). V lost 6 bases, J lost 7 bases, and 8 bases stayed unmatched. As DNA, the CDR3 is TGTGCCAGCAGGAAATGGACAGGAGCTGGCTACACCTTC. It specifies CASRKWTGAGYTF.

The V gene is TRBV28, the J gene TRBJ2-3; 7 positions agree with TRBD2. After removal of 5 bases from V and 0 bases from J, the junction contained 5 bases not matched to a gene. The germline V gene has CDR1 MDHEN and CDR2 SYDVKM. This CDR3 region has 15 residues. The CDR3 region has the DNA TGTGCCAGCAGTCCCGCTAGCGGCAGCACAGATACGCAGTATTTT. It encodes CASSPASGSTDTQYF.

This clone was seen only once. The rearrangement joins TRBV28 to TRBJ2-3, with TRBD2 matching over 13 bases. The CDR3 has 17 residues. In germline, CDR1 is MDHEN, CDR2 SYDVKM. V lost 2 bases to trimming and J lost 2 bases; unmatched junction nucleotides: 4. This CDR3 is CASSLMGLAGHTDTQYF. The CDR3 nucleotides read TGTGCCAGCAGTTTAATGGGACTAGCGGGACACACAGATACGCAGTATTTT.

This chain uses TRBV6-6 with TRBJ1-2; 8 nucleotides match TRBD1. Germline V CDR1 and CDR2: MNHNY, SVGAGI (reference sequence). With V trimmed by 8 bases and J by 3 bases, 14 bases remained unmatched. The CDR3 is 16 residues long. The CDR3 protein is CASVRPARGRDYGYTF. In nucleotides, the CDR3 is TGTGCCAGCGTTCGACCGGCCAGGGGGCGCGACTATGGCTACACCTTC.

The J gene is TRBJ2-1, the V gene TRBV13, with a tentative D call TRBD2 (5 bases). The ends were cut back, 4 bases at V and 0 bases at J, with 13 bases in the middle. CDR1 and CDR2 from the germline V gene are PRHDT and FYEKMQ (reference sequence). This CDR3 has 16 residues. The CDR3 nucleotides are TGTGCCAGCAGCTCCATGCGGGCGAGCTCCTACAATGAGCAGTTCTTC. It translates to CASSSMRASSYNEQFF.

This sequence joins TRBV9 and TRBJ2-1; the D gene is possibly TRBD2 (5 bases). Germline CDR1 is SGDLS and CDR2 is YYNGEE. Trimming removed 4 bases from V and 3 bases from J, with 8 bases in between. The CDR3 is 13 amino acids. The CDR3 sequence: CASSNGVYNEQFF. The CDR3 region has the DNA TGTGCCAGCAGCAACGGGGTCTACAATGAGCAGTTCTTC. The entire variable domain, with the rest obtained from reference TRBV9 and TRBJ2-1, is as follows: DSGVTQTPKHLITATGQRVTLRCSPRSGDLSVYWYQQSLDQGLQFLIQYYNGEERAKGNILERFSAQQFPDLHSELNLSSLELGDSALYFCASSNGVYNEQFFGPGTRLTVL.

The chain combines TRBV13 with TRBJ2-1; 10 bases are shared with TRBD2. Unmatched junction bases numbered 8, after V lost 0 bases and J lost 0 bases. The CDR3 spans 19 residues. Germline lookup yields CDR1 PRHDT and CDR2 FYEKMQ (reference sequence). Here the CDR3 DNA reads TGTGCCAGCAGCTTAGGGAGTAGCGGGGGGACTCGCTCCTACAATGAGCAGTTCTTC. Translating gives CASSLGSSGGTRSYNEQFF.

The J gene is TRBJ1-4, the V gene TRBV7-2; D unresolved. The CDR3 is 14 amino acids. Trimming stripped 1 base from V and 5 bases from J, with 8 bases between. The germline V gene has CDR1 SGHTA and CDR2 FQGNSA. The CDR3 loop is CASSLGTGNEKLFF. In DNA form, the CDR3 reads TGTGCCAGCAGCTTAGGGACGGGAAATGAAAAACTGTTTTTT.

This clone was seen just once. The rearrangement links TRBV5-1 to TRBJ1-6; no definite D call. The CDR3 is made up of 14 amino acids. Deletions cut 0 bases from V and 5 bases from J, with 6 bases between. The germline V gene encodes CDR1 SGHRS and CDR2 YFSETQ. The CDR3 here is CASSLGADNSPLHF. The CDR3 DNA is TGCGCCAGCAGCTTGGGGGCCGATAATTCACCCCTCCACTTT.

This sequence joins TRBV2 and TRBJ1-2; D is ambiguous. This CDR3 is built from 14 residues. Germline assignment: CDR1 SNHLY and CDR2 FYNNEI. V shed 9 bases and J shed 5 bases, with 19 bases lying between them. The CDR3 DNA reads TGTGCCAGTATCTCGGGTCTACGATCGTATGGCTACACCTTC. Its protein is CASISGLRSYGYTF.

The rearrangement links TRBV3-1 (or the pseudogene TRBV3-2) to TRBJ1-6, with D perhaps TRBD1 (6 bases). V gave up 1 base and J gave up 5 bases, with 6 bases separating them. The CDR3 is made up of 14 amino acids. Germline V gives CDR1 LGHDT, CDR2 YNNKEL (reference sequence). CDR3: CASSQGTDNSPLHF. The CDR3 DNA follows: TGTGCCAGCAGCCAAGGGACAGATAATTCACCCCTCCACTTT.

The rearrangement joins TRBV28 to TRBJ2-1; weak D call: TRBD2 (6 bases). V was pared by 2 bases and J by 7 bases, with 15 bases between. CDR1 and CDR2 (germline): MDHEN, SYDVKM. This CDR3 has 15 amino acids. Written as DNA, the CDR3 is TGTGCCAGCAGTTTAGGCGGGGCTAGGGCGAATGAGCAGTTCTTC. Protein: CASSLGGARANEQFF.

In its sample, this clone was seen a few times. This rearrangement joins TRBV6-5 to TRBJ1-1, with D unclear. The length of the CDR3 is 14 residues. The germline V gene has CDR1 MNHEY and CDR2 SVGAGI. V shed 0 bases and J shed 1 base, with 6 bases lying between them. The DNA of the CDR3 is TGTGCCAGCAGTTACTCGGTGAGGAACACTGAAGCTTTCTTT. Its protein is CASSYSVRNTEAFF.

This chain links TRBV11-1 with TRBJ2-7; TRBD2 might be the D (6 bases). Trimming removed 1 base from V and 3 bases from J, with 10 bases in between. The CDR3 spans 14 residues. Germline V lookup: CDR1 SGHAT, CDR2 FQDESV (reference sequence). The CDR3 nucleotides read TGTGCCAGCAGCTTAGGAGCGGGCCACTACGAGCAGTACTTC. This sequence encodes CASSLGAGHYEQYF.

CDR3: CAWSVLRIARDSGANVLTF. For the CDR3, the DNA is TGTGCCTGGAGTGTACTGCGAATAGCGCGGGACTCTGGGGCCAACGTCCTGACTTTC. V and J are TRBV30 and TRBJ2-6; tentative D call: TRBD2 (6 bases). The CDR3 length is 19 residues. Germline V gene data show CDR1 as GTSNPN and CDR2 as SVGIG (reference sequence). Trimming pared 0 bases from V and 0 bases from J, leaving 18 bases between.

V usage is TRBV5-1 and J usage is TRBJ2-5, with 7 positions matching TRBD1. V was pared by 7 bases and J by 5 bases, with 14 bases of the junction left unmatched. Germline V gives CDR1 SGHRS, CDR2 YFSETQ. The CDR3 is 15 amino acids. The CDR3 coding sequence is TGCGCCAGCGGCCCCGCCCGGGGACAGCTGGAGACCCAGTACTTC. Amino acid sequence: CASGPARGQLETQYF.

This clone was picked up one time. The gene calls are TRBV18 and TRBJ1-5; D unclear. The CDR3 has 13 residues. Trimming took 0 bases from V and 6 from J, leaving 6 bases between them. Germline assignment: CDR1 KGHSH and CDR2 LQKENI. The CDR3 region is CASSPPAAQPQHF. In nucleotides, the CDR3 is TGTGCCAGCTCACCACCGGCGGCTCAGCCCCAGCATTTT.

The chain employs TRBV6-6 and TRBJ1-5, with 7 bases matching TRBD1. V dropped 6 bases and J dropped 3; count of bases not matched to a gene: 8. There are 15 residues in the CDR3. CDR1 is MNHNY and CDR2 is SVGAGI in the germline V gene (reference sequence). The CDR3 region is CASRQGGNVNQPQHF. As DNA, the CDR3 is TGTGCCAGCAGACAAGGGGGCAACGTCAATCAGCCCCAGCATTTT.